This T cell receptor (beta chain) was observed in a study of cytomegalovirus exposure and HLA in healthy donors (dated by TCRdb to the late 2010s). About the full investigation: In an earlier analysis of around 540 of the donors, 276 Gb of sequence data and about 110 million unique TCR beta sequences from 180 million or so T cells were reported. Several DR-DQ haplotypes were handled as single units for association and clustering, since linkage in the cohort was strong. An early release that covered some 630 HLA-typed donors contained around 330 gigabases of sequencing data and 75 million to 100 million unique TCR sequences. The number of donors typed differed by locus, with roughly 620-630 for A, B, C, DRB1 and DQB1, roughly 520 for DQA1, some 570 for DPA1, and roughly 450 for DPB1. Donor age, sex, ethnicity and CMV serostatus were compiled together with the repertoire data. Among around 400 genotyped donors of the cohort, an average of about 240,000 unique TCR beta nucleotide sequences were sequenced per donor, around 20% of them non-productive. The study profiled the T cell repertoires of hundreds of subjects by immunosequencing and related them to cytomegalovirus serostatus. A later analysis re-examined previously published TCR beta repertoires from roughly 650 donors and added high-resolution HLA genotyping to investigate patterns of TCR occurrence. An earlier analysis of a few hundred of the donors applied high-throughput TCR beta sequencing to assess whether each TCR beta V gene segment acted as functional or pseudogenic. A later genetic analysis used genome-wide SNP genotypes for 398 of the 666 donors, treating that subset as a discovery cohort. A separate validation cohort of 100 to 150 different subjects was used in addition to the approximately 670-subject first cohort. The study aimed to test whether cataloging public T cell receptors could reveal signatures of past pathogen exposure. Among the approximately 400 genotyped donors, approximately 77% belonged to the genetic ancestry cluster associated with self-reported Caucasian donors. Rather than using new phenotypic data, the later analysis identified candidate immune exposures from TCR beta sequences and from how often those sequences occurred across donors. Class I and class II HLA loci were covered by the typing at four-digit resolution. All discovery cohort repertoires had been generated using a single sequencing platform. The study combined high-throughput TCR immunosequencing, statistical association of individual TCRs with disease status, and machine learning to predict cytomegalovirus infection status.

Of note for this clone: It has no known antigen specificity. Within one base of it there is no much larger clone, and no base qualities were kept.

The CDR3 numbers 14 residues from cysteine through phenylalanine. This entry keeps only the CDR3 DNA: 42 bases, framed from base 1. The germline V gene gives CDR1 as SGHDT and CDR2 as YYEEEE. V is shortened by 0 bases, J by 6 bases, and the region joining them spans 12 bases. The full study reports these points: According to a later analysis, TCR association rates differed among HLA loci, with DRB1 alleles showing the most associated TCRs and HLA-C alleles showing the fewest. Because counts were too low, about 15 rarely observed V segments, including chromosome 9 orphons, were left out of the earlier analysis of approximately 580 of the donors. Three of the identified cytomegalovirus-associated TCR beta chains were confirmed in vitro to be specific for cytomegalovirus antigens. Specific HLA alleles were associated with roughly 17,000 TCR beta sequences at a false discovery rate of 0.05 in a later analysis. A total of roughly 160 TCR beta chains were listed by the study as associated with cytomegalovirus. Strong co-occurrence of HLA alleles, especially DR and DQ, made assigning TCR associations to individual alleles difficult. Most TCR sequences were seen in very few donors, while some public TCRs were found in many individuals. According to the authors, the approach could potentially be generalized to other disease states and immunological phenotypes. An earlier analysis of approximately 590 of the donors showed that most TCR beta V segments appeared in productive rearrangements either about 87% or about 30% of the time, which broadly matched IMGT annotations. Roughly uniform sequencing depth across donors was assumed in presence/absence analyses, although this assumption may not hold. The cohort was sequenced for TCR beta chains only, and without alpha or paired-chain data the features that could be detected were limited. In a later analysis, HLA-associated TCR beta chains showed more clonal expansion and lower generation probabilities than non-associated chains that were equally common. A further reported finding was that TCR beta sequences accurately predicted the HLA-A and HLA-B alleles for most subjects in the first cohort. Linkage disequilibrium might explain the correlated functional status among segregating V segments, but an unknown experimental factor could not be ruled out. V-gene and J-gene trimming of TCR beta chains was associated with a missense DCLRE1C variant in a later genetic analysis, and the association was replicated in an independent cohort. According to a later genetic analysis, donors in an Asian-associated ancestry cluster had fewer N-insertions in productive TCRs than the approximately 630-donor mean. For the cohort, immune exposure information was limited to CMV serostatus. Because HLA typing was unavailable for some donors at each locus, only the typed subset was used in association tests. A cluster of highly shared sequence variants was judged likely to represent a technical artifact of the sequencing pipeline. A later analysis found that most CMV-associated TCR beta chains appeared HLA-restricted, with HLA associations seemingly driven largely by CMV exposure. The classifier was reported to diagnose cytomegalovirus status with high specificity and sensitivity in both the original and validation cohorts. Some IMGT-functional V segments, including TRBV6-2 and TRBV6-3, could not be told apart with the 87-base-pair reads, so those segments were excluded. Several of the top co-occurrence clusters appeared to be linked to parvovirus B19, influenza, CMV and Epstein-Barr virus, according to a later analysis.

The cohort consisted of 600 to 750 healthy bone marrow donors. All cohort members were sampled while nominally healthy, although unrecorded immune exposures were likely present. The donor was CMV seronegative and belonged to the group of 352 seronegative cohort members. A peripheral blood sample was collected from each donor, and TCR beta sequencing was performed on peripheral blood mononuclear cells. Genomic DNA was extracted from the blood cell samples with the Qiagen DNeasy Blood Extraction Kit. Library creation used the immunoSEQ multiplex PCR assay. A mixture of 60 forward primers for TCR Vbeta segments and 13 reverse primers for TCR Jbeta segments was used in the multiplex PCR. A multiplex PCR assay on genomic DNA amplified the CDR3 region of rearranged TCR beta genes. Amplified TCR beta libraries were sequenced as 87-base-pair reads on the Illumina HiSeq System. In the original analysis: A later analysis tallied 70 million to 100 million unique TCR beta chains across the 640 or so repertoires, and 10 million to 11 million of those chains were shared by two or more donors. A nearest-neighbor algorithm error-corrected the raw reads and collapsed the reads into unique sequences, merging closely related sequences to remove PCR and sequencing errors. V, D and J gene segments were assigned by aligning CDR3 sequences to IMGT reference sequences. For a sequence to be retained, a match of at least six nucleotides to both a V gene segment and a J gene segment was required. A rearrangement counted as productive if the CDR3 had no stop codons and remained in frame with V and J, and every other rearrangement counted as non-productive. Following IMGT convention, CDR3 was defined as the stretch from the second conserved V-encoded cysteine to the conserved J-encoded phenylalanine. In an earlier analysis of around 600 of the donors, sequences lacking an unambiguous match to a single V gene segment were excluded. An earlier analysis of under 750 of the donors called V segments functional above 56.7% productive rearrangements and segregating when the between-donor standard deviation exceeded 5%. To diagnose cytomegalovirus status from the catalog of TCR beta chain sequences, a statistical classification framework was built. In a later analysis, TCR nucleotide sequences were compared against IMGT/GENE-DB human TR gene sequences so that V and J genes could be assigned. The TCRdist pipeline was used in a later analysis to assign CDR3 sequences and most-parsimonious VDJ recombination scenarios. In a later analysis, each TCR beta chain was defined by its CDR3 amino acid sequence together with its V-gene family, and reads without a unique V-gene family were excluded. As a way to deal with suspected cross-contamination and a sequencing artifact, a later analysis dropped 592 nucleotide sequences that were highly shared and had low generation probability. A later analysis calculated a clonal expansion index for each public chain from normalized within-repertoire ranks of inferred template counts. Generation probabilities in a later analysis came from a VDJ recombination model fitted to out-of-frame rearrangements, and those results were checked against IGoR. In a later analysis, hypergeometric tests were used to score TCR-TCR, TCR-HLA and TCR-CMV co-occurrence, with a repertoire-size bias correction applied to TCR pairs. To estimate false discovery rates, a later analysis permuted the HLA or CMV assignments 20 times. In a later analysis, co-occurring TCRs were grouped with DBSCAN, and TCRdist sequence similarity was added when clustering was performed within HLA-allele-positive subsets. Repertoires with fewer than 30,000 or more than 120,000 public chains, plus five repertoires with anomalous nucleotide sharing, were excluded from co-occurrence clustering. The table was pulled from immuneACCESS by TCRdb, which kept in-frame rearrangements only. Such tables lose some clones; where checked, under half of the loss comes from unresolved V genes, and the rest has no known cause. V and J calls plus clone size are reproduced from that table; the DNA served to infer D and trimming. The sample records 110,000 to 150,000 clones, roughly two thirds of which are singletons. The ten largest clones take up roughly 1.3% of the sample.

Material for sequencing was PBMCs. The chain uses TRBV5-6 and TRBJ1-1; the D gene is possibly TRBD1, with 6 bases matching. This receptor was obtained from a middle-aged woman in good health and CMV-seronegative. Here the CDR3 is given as CASSLDREFPEAFF. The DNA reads TGTGCCAGCAGCTTGGACAGGGAGTTCCCTGAAGCTTTCTTT.